Ten or more counts support the clone carrying this TCR beta chain. What it binds is unknown. This sample was taken from a study of T cells in Graves' hyperthyroidism and ophthalmopathy. On the study more broadly: At initial diagnosis, before any treatment had begun, peripheral blood was obtained.

Researchers barred patients who had uncontrolled infection, other autoimmune disease, pregnancy or lactation. Regions amplified from RNA transcripts were the TCR beta CDR3 regions. HTBI primers were the set used in a first-round RT-PCR of the TCR CDR3. TCRdb analysed the multiplex PCR reads with MiXCR anew, one entry per CDR3 protein. The table has hundreds of thousands of distinct CDR3 sequences, roughly 14% seen once. J was trimmed by 0 bases and V by 9 bases; bases with no gene match: 4. CDR1 SNHLY and CDR2 FYNNEI come from the germline V gene. The CDR3 is made up of 14 amino acids. Study-level points and caveats: Most clonotypes expanded in the thyroid (above 0.001) were also present in blood. Before onset, ophthalmopathy was predicted by the model a median approximately 6.6 months earlier.

Sequencing was performed on blood. V is TRBV2 and J is TRBJ2-2; TRBD1 matches 7 bases. The source is a woman between 35 and 50 years old with Graves' ophthalmopathy. The DNA for the CDR3 is TGTGCCAGGGGGGACAGAGCGAACACCGGGGAGCTGTTTTTT. Protein: CARGDRANTGELFF.